The rows below give T cell receptor beta chains drawn from one sample of a study of tumor-infiltrating lymphocytes in oesophageal squamous cell carcinoma. In TCRdb, the PCR reads were re-called with MiXCR into one record per CDR3 protein. The table lists 15,000 to 20,000 distinct CDR3 sequences, approximately 45% of them singletons. The sequenced material came from normal esophageal tissue next to the tumor. The receptors were sampled from a female donor with esophageal squamous cell carcinoma. Each CDR3 is given with its conserved first and last residue. A D gene is named only where the DNA matches it firmly. Size values are once, few and many counts, or a class for expanded clones, and some rows have none.

TRBJ1-1 | TRBV6-1 | many | TRBD1 | CASSSGQGHMNTEAFF | TGTGCCAGCAGTTCCGGACAGGGGCATATGAACACTGAAGCTTTCTTT
TRBJ2-3 | TRBV6-9 | . | . | CAGRAASTDTQYF | TGTGCCGGTCGGGCCGCGAGCACAGATACGCAGTATTTT
TRBJ1-6 | TRBV18 | many | . | CASSPPWGSNSPLHF | TGTGCCAGCTCACCACCGTGGGGGTCTAATTCACCCCTCCACTTT
TRBJ1-2 | TRBV25-1 | many | TRBD1 | CASSESGQFYGYTF | TGTGCCAGCAGTGAATCGGGACAGTTCTATGGCTACACCTTC
TRBJ2-1 | TRBV7-3 | . | . | CASSLVGTSYNEQFF | TGTGCCAGCAGCTTAGTGGGAACCTCCTACAATGAGCAGTTCTTC
TRBJ2-5 | TRBV24-1 | . | . | CATSALGGTQYF | TGTGCCACCAGTGCCCTGGGGGGGACCCAGTACTTC
TRBJ2-7 | TRBV6-1 | medium-sized | . | CASGDYEQYF | TGTGCCAGCGGAGACTACGAGCAGTACTTC
TRBJ2-5 | TRBV5-5 | . | TRBD1 | CASSFGSDRSGETQYF | TGTGCCAGCAGCTTTGGTTCGGACAGGTCGGGTGAGACCCAGTACTTC
TRBJ1-4 | TRBV7-4 | . | . | CASSLLQTDEKLFF | TGTGCCAGCAGCTTGTTGCAGACCGATGAAAAACTGTTTTTT
TRBJ1-2 | TRBV5-6 | once | . | CASSWPSLGSYGYTF | TGTGCCAGCAGCTGGCCCTCGCTGGGGAGCTATGGCTACACCTTC